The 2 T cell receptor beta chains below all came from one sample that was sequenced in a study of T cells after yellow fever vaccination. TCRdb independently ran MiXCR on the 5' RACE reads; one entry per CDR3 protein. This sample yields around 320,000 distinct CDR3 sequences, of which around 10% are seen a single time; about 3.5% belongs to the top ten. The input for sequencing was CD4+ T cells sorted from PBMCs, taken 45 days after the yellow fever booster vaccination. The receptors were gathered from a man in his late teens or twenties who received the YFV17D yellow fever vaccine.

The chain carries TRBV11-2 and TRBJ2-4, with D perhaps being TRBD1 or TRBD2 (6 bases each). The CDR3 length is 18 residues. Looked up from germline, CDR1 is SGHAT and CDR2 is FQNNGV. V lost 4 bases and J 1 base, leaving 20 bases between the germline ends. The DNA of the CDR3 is TGTGCCAGCAGCTACGGGGGCGGGAACCAGGGGGCCAAAAACATTCAGTACTTC. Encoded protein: CASSYGGGNQGAKNIQYF. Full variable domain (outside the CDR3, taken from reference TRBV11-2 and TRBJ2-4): EAGVAQSPRYKIIEKRQSVAFWCNPISGHATLYWYQQILGQGPKLLIQFQNNGVVDDSQLPKDRFSAERLKGVDSTLKIQPAKLEDSAVYLCASSYGGGNQGAKNIQYFGAGTRLSVL.

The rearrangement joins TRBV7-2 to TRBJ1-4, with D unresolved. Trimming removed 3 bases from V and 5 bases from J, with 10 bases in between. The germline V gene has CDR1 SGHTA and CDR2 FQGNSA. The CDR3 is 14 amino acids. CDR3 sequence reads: CASSFGRQNEKLFF. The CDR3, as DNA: TGTGCCAGCAGCTTCGGCCGGCAGAATGAAAAACTGTTTTTT.